These 23 T cell receptor beta chains originate from one sample sequenced in a study of T cells in Graves' hyperthyroidism and ophthalmopathy. The TCR beta CDR3 regions underwent amplification using RNA transcripts as the source. First-round RT-PCR of the TCR CDR3 relied on the HTBI primer set. From the multiplex PCR reads, TCRdb called clonotypes with MiXCR, one entry per CDR3 protein. Of fewer than 450,000 distinct CDR3 sequences listed, roughly 18% are singletons. The sequenced sample was blood. The receptors were sampled from a man aged 18 to 35 with Graves' ophthalmopathy.

This clonotype was picked up many times. The rearrangement joins TRBV7-2 to TRBJ2-5, with 9 bases fitting TRBD1. Looked up from germline, CDR1 is SGHTA and CDR2 is FQGNSA. The CDR3 totals 14 residues. Trimming cost V 5 bases and J 4 bases; bases outside gene matches: 5. The CDR3 reads CASSKPGQGETQYF. The CDR3 DNA reads as TGTGCCAGCAGCAAACCGGGACAGGGAGAGACCCAGTACTTC.

This clonotype was seen only a few times. V is TRBV24-1 and J is TRBJ2-7; 8 bases line up with TRBD1. The germline gives CDR1 KGHDR, CDR2 SFDVKD. Germline trimming cut 6 bases from V and 5 bases from J; bases unmatched to any gene: 23. The CDR3 consists of 19 residues. The CDR3 coding sequence is TGTGCCACCAGTTCAAAGCAGGACAGGGACCCATCCCGAGACCACGAGCAGTACTTC. This encodes CATSSKQDRDPSRDHEQYF.

This clonotype was seen a few times. The J gene is TRBJ2-2, the V gene TRBV13, with D possibly TRBD2 on 5 matching bases. The germline CDR1 and CDR2 sequences are PRHDT and FYEKMQ (reference sequence). The CDR3 spans 16 residues. Deletions cut 5 bases from V and 2 bases from J, with 15 bases between. The CDR3 coding sequence is TGTGCCAGCAGCCCATTTTTGACGGGAAACACCGGGGAGCTGTTTTTT. Amino acids: CASSPFLTGNTGELFF.

This chain links TRBV7-9 with TRBJ1-3; 7 bases are a match to TRBD1. CDR3 length equals 16 residues. Per the germline V gene, CDR1 is SEHNR and CDR2 is FQNEAQ (reference sequence). Trimming took 5 bases from V and 0 from J; bases not matched to a gene: 7. The CDR3 is CASSRGQHLSGNTIYF. The CDR3 region has the DNA TGTGCCAGCAGCAGGGGACAGCACCTCTCTGGAAACACCATATATTTT.

This clonotype was recorded many times. V and J are TRBV27 and TRBJ2-1; a weak D match, TRBD2 (6 bases). Trimming removed 9 bases at V and 2 bases at J, with 14 bases between. The CDR3 is made up of 14 amino acids. Germline assignment: CDR1 MNHEY and CDR2 SMNVEV (reference sequence). This CDR3 is CARIRGVTYNEQFF. The CDR3 DNA sequence: TGTGCCAGGATACGCGGGGTCACCTACAATGAGCAGTTCTTC.

This clonotype was counted many times. J is TRBJ1-1 and V is TRBV5-5; D unresolved. The CDR3 has 13 amino acids. Trimming took 3 bases from V and 8 from J, leaving 14 bases between them. Germline V gives CDR1 SGHKS, CDR2 YYEKEE (reference sequence). CDR3 in DNA: TGTGCCAGCAGCTCCGTAAGGGTTAGCGAAGCTTTCTTT. Amino acids: CASSSVRVSEAFF.

The table lists this clonotype with a few counts. This chain links TRBV3-1 with TRBJ2-2; 9 bases agree with TRBD2. This CDR3 has 16 amino acids. CDR1 LGHDT and CDR2 YNNKEL come from the germline V gene (reference sequence). With V trimmed by 4 bases and J by 3 bases, 6 bases remained unmatched. The chain's CDR3 is CASSRGGGADTGELFF. CDR3 nucleotide sequence: TGTGCCAGCAGCCGGGGCGGGGGGGCCGACACCGGGGAGCTGTTTTTT.

This clonotype was counted at least ten times. The CDR3 nucleotides read TGCGCCAGCAGCTCCCCCGGGACCCGTTGGGACGAGCAGTACTTC. Amino acid sequence: CASSSPGTRWDEQYF. The rearrangement links TRBV5-1 to TRBJ2-7; D may be TRBD1 or TRBD2 (5 bases each). The CDR3 covers 15 residues. Trimming left V 3 bases short and J 5 bases short, with 18 bases between. Germline loops: CDR1 SGHRS, CDR2 YFSETQ.

The V and J genes are TRBV3-1 and TRBJ2-5; D possibly uses TRBD1 or TRBD2 (5 bases each). The V end lost 3 bases, the J end lost 8 bases, and 22 bases lay between the germline ends. CDR1 is LGHDT, CDR2 YNNKEL, per germline (reference sequence). CDR3 length equals 16 residues. CDR3 DNA: TGTGCCAGCAGCCAGAGACCCCGGGACGTCGGTCGAACCCAGTACTTC. It specifies CASSQRPRDVGRTQYF.

Many counts were recorded for this clonotype. The chain couples TRBV3-1 to TRBJ2-1; TRBD2 aligns across 10 bases. CDR1 is LGHDT and CDR2 is YNNKEL in the germline V gene (reference sequence). The CDR3 runs to 15 residues. Trimming cost V 7 bases and J 7 bases; bases outside gene matches: 10. The CDR3 DNA follows: TGTGCCAGCAACCAGCGGGGGGGCGGAGGGAATGAGCAGTTCTTC. This codes for CASNQRGGGGNEQFF.

V and J are TRBV11-2 and TRBJ1-2; D uncertain. Trimming left V 0 bases short and J 4 bases short, with 12 bases between. This CDR3 is built from 15 residues. Germline V CDR1 and CDR2: SGHAT, FQNNGV. The DNA for the CDR3 is TGTGCCAGCAGCTTAGAGAGCGGAAATATCTATGGCTACACCTTC. It translates to CASSLESGNIYGYTF.

This clonotype was found once. V and J are TRBV28 and TRBJ2-1, with D unresolved. From germline, CDR1 is MDHEN and CDR2 SYDVKM. V dropped 3 bases and J dropped 10 bases, with 13 bases sitting between them. This CDR3 has 13 residues. The CDR3 nucleotides are TGTGCCAGCAGTTTGGATCCTGCGAGAGAGCAGTTCTTC. It yields the protein CASSLDPAREQFF.

Many counts were recorded for this clonotype. The rearrangement links TRBV5-1 to TRBJ2-2, with D perhaps TRBD1 or TRBD2 (7 bases each). Trimming took 4 bases from V and 5 from J, leaving 12 bases between them. Per germline, CDR1 SGHRS and CDR2 YFSETQ. The CDR3 extends over 14 amino acids. The CDR3 sequence is CASSIQGGTGELFF. The CDR3, as DNA: TGCGCCAGCAGCATTCAGGGGGGGACCGGGGAGCTGTTTTTT.

The chain joins TRBV9 to TRBJ2-5, with D unclear. Germline CDR1 SGDLS, CDR2 YYNGEE. The CDR3 consists of 14 residues. The V and J ends lost 0 bases and 5 bases respectively, with 11 bases between them. CDR3 in amino acids: CASSVGSLGETQYF. The CDR3 region has the DNA TGTGCCAGCAGCGTAGGCAGTCTAGGGGAGACCCAGTACTTC.

V gene TRBV5-1 combines with J gene TRBJ2-1; 9 bases are a match to TRBD2. With 7 bases clipped from V and 4 bases from J, the junction kept 12 bases outside the gene matches. The CDR3 covers 16 residues. CDR1 and CDR2 (germline): SGHRS, YFSETQ. The DNA for the CDR3 is TGCGCCAGCCAACGGACCATAGCGGGGGTATACAATGAGCAGTTCTTC. Encoded protein: CASQRTIAGVYNEQFF.

This clonotype was counted ten times or more. The rearrangement links TRBV6-5 to TRBJ2-7; D may be TRBD1 or TRBD2 (5 bases each). CDR1 is MNHEY and CDR2 is SVGAGI in the germline V gene. The length of the CDR3 is 18 residues. With 2 bases removed from V and 2 bases from J, the gap between germline ends came to 22 bases. The CDR3 sequence: CASSYGPPRGEGPYEQYF. CDR3 coding DNA: TGTGCCAGCAGTTACGGCCCCCCACGGGGCGAGGGGCCCTACGAGCAGTACTTC.

This clonotype was seen many times. The gene calls are TRBV7-3 and TRBJ2-1, with D perhaps given as TRBD1 or TRBD2 (5 bases each). The CDR3 is made up of 15 amino acids. From germline, CDR1 is SGHTA and CDR2 FQGTGA. The ends were cut back, 2 bases at V and 0 bases at J, with 8 bases in the middle. The CDR3 sequence: CASSLSGGSYNEQFF. In DNA, the CDR3 is TGTGCCAGCAGCTTATCTGGGGGCTCCTACAATGAGCAGTTCTTC.

There are many counts of this clonotype. V and J are TRBV2 and TRBJ2-2, with D perhaps assigned TRBD1 or TRBD2 (5 bases each). The V gene's germline CDR1 is SNHLY and CDR2 FYNNEI. Trimming took off 6 bases at V and 5 bases at J, with 22 bases between the two ends. The CDR3 has 17 amino acids. The CDR3 region is CASSGHGGSRWTGELFF. DNA for the CDR3: TGTGCCAGCAGCGGACATGGGGGTTCCCGTTGGACCGGGGAGCTGTTTTTT.

The gene calls are TRBV4-2 and TRBJ2-7; TRBD2 matches at 7 bases. Germline trimming cut 2 bases from V and 3 bases from J; bases unmatched to any gene: 4. This CDR3 is 14 amino acids long. Germline values: CDR1 LGHNA, CDR2 YNFKEQ. The CDR3 sequence is CASSQQRGDYEQYF. In DNA, the CDR3 is TGTGCCAGCAGCCAACAGCGGGGTGACTACGAGCAGTACTTC.

This clonotype was counted only a few times. The chain combines TRBV5-5 with TRBJ2-1; possible D gene TRBD1, 5 bases. The CDR3 sequence is 13 residues long. Germline lookup yields CDR1 SGHKS and CDR2 YYEKEE (reference sequence). V dropped 2 bases and J dropped 6 bases, with 9 bases sitting between them. DNA of the CDR3: TGTGCCAGCAGCTTTATTGGGGCCAATGAGCAGTTCTTC. It yields the protein CASSFIGANEQFF.

This clonotype was counted many times. The genes are TRBV6-5 and TRBJ2-7, with TRBD1 matching over 11 bases. Germline V CDR1 and CDR2: MNHEY, SVGAGI. The CDR3 has 15 amino acids. V trimming: 2 bases; J trimming: 6 bases; junction bases outside the gene matches: 6. CDR3 protein: CASSYGPGQGVEQYF. CDR3 DNA: TGTGCCAGCAGTTACGGACCGGGACAGGGGGTCGAGCAGTACTTC.

Only a few counts were recorded for this clonotype. The chain carries TRBV4-1 and TRBJ2-1; 10 positions match TRBD1. CDR3 size: 17 residues. CDR1 and CDR2 (germline): MGHRA, YSYEKL. The V segment lost 4 bases and the J segment 5 bases; nucleotides outside the gene matches: 11. CDR3 sequence: CASSPQLTGGIDNEQFF. Written as DNA, the CDR3 is TGCGCCAGCAGCCCTCAATTGACAGGGGGCATCGACAATGAGCAGTTCTTC.

This clonotype was counted only a few times. The chain combines TRBV5-6 with TRBJ1-5; unclear D gene. CDR1 SGHDT and CDR2 YYEEEE come from the germline V gene. V was cut by 1 base and J by 0 bases, with 8 bases left in between. This CDR3 has 15 amino acids. Written as DNA, the CDR3 is TGTGCCAGCAGCTTGTCAGACTATAGCAATCAGCCCCAGCATTTT. This encodes CASSLSDYSNQPQHF.